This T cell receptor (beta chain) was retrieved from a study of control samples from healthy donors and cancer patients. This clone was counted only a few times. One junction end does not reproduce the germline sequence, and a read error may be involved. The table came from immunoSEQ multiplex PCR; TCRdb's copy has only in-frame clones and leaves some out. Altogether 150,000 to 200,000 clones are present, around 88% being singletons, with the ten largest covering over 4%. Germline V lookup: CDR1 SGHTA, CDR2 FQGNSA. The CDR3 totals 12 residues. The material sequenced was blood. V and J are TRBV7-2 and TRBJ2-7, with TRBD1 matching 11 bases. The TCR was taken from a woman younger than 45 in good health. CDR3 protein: CASSLDRGRILF. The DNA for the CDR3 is TGTGCCAGCAGCCTGGACAGGGGGCGTATCCTCTTC.